This T cell receptor beta chain was identified during a study of blood T cell repertoires in COVID-19. Germline loops: CDR1 LNHDA, CDR2 SQIVND (reference sequence). This CDR3 is 15 amino acids long. After removal of 5 bases from V and 2 bases from J, the junction contained 7 bases not matched to a gene. With regard to this clone: The same CDR3 is also encoded by other DNA sequences in this sample.

This table comes from immunoSEQ multiplex PCR, and its TCRdb copy is limited to in-frame clones, with some not included. The top ten hold 0.85% to 1.2% of the sample, which has some 170,000 clones, 70% to 90% seen once. Sequenced: peripheral blood. The sequence came from a man aged 35 to 55 with acute or convalescent COVID-19. The chain joins TRBV19 to TRBJ1-1, with 8 nucleotides matching TRBD1. The CDR3 DNA is TGTGCCAGTAGTGCCGGACAGGGTACAAACACTGAAGCTTTCTTT. Its translation: CASSAGQGTNTEAFF.